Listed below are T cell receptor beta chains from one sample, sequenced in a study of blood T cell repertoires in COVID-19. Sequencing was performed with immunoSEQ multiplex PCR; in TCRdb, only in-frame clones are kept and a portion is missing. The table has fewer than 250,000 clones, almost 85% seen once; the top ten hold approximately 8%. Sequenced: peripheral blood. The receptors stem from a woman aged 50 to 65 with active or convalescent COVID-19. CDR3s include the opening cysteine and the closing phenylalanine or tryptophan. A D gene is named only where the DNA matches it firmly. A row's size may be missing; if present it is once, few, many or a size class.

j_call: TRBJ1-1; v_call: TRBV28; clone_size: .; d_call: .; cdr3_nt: TGTGCCAGCAGTTCATATAGAGACACTGAAGCTTTCTTT; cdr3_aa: CASSSYRDTEAFF
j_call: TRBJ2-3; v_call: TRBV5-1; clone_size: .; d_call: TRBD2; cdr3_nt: TGCGCCAGCAGCCCTGTGCCTAGCGGGACCACAGATACGCAGTATTTT; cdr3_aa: CASSPVPSGTTDTQYF
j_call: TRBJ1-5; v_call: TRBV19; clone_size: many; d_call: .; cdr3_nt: TGTGCCAGTAGTATGGGGCCAGGGGCAGGACAGCCCCAGCATTTT; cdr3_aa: CASSMGPGAGQPQHF
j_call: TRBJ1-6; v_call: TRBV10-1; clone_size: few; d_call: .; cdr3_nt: TGCGCCAGCAGTGCCACAGGGTTAAATTCACCCCTCCACTTT; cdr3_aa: CASSATGLNSPLHF
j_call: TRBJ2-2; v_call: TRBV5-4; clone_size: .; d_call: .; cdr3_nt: TGTGCCAGCAGCTTGGCCGGTCTAACCCCGTCGACCGGGGAGCTGTTTTTT; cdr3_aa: CASSLAGLTPSTGELFF
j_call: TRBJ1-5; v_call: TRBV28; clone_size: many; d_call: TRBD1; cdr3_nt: TGTGCCAGCAGTTTCGTGGGGACAGGGCCGAATCAGCCCCAGCATTTT; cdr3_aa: CASSFVGTGPNQPQHF
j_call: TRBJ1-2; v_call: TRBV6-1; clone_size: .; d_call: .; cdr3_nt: TGTGCCAGCAGTGACAGGGGAAATACAGCTAACTATGGCTACACCTTC; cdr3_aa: CASSDRGNTANYGYTF
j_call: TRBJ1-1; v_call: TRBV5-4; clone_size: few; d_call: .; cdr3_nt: TGTGCCAGCAGCTTGATAGAGGGTGAGAACACTGAAGCTTTCTTT; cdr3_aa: CASSLIEGENTEAFF
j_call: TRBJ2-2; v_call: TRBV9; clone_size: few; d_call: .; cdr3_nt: TGTGCCAGCAGCGTATTTCACGCGGACACCGGGGAGCTGTTTTTT; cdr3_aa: CASSVFHADTGELFF
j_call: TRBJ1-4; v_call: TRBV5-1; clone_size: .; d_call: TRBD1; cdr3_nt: TGCGCCAGCAGACGGACAGGAGATTCTAATGAAAAACTGTTTTTT; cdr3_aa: CASRRTGDSNEKLFF
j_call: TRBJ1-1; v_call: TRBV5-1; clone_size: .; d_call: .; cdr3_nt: TGCGCCAGCACCCCTCGCGCGGGAGACACTGAAGCTTTCTTT; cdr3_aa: CASTPRAGDTEAFF
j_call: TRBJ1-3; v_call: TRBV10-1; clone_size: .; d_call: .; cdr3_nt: TGCGCCAGCACCTCAGAATCCTCTGGAAACACCATATATTTT; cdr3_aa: CASTSESSGNTIYF
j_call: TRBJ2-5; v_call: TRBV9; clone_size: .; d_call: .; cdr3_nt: TGTGCCAGCAGCGTAGCTCCACTAGCAGGGGAGACCCAGTACTTC; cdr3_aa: CASSVAPLAGETQYF
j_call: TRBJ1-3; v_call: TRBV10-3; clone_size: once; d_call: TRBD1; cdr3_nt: TGTGCCACCTCCGCTGGGACAGGGATCGGAAACACCATATATTTT; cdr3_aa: CATSAGTGIGNTIYF
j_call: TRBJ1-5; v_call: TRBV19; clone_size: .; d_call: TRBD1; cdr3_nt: TGTGCCAGTAGTATAGATCCAGGGGGCGGCCAGCCCCAGCATTTT; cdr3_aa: CASSIDPGGGQPQHF
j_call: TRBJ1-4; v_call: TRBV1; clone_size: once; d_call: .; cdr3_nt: TGCACCAGCAGCCAAGAACGCGGCAGGGTTAGTGGAAAACTGTTTTTT; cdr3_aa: CTSSQERGRVSGKLFF
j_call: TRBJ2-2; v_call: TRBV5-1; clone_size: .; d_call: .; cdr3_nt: TGCGCCAGCAGCTTGGGCGCGAACACCGGGGAGCTGTTTTTT; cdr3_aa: CASSLGANTGELFF
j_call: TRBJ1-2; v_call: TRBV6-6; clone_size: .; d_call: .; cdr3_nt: TGTGCCAGCAGTTTCGTCTCACAGTCGATAAACTATGGCTACACCTTC; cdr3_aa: CASSFVSQSINYGYTF
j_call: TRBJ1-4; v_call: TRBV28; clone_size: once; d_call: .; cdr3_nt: TGTGCCAGCAGTCCCCTGTTAATCGGGCGGGAGACCAATGAAAAACTGTTTTTT; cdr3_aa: CASSPLLIGRETNEKLFF
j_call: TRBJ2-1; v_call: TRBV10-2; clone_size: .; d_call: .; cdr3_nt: TGCGCCACCCTTCCCCTCAGCGGCCCCCTCGAGAATGAGCAGTTCTTC; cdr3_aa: CATLPLSGPLENEQFF
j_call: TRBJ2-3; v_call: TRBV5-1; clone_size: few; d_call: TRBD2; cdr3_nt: TGCGCCAGCAGCTTGGTTGCGGGGGGCGGGACAGATACGCAGTATTTT; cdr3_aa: CASSLVAGGGTDTQYF
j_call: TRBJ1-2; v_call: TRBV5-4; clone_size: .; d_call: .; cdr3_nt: TGTGCCAGCAGCCCCCTCAATAGGGAGAAAGGCTACACCTTC; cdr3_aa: CASSPLNREKGYTF
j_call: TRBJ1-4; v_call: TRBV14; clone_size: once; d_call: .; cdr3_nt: TGTGCCAGTCAACAGGGCCCAAGCGAAAAACTGTTTTTT; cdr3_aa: CASQQGPSEKLFF
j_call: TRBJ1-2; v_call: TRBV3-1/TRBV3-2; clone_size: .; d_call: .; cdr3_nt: TGTGCCAGCAGCCAGTGGACAACTAACTATGGCTACACCTTC; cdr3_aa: CASSQWTTNYGYTF
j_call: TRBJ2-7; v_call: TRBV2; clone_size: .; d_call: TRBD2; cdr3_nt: TGTGCCAGCAGACCCCGCGGTGCTAGCGGGATCGTAGAGCAGTACTTC; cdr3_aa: CASRPRGASGIVEQYF
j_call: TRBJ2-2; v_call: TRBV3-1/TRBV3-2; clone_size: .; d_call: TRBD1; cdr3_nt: TGTGCCAGCCGGGACAGGGGAAACACCGGGGAGCTGTTTTTT; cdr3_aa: CASRDRGNTGELFF
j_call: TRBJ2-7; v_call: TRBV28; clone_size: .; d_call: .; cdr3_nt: TGTGCCAGCAGTTCCGAGGGGGCGGGGAGACACGAGCAGTACTTC; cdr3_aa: CASSSEGAGRHEQYF
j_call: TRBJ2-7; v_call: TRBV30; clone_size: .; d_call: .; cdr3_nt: TGTGCCTGGAGTCGGGGAGAATACGAGCAGTACTTC; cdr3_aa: CAWSRGEYEQYF
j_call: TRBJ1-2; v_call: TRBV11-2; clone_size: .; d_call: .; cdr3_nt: TGTGCCAGCAGCCGACGGGACTTTGAGGAGGAGTATGGCTACACCTTC; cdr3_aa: CASSRRDFEEEYGYTF
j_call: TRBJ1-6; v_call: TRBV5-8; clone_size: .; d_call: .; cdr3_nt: TGTGCCAGCAGCTTGGGCAGTTGGAGTTCACCCCTCCACTTT; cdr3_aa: CASSLGSWSSPLHF
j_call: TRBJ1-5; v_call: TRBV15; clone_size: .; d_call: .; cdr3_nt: TGTGCCACCAGCAGAGATCTCGCGGGGGCCGGAGGCAATCAGCCCCAGCATTTT; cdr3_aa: CATSRDLAGAGGNQPQHF
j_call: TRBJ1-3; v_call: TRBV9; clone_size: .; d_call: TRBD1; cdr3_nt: TGTGCCAGCAGCGTAGGGACAGGGGTTGGTGACACCATATATTTT; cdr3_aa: CASSVGTGVGDTIYF
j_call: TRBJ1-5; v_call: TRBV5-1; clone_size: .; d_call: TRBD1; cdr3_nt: TGCGCCAGCAGCTTGGACCCGGGACAGGATCAGCCCCAGCATTTT; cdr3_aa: CASSLDPGQDQPQHF
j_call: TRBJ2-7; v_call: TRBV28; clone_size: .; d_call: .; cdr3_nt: TGTGCCAGCAGTTTACCCAGGGACTTCTCCGAGCAGTACTTC; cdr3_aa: CASSLPRDFSEQYF
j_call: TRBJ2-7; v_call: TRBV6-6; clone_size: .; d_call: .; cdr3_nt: TGTGCCAGCGGTAGCGCCCAGCGGTACGAGCAGTACTTC; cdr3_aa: CASGSAQRYEQYF
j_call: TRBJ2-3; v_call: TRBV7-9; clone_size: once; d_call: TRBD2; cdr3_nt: TGTGCCAGCAGCTCTCCCACTAGCGGTGATCGGGATACGCAGTATTTT; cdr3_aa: CASSSPTSGDRDTQYF
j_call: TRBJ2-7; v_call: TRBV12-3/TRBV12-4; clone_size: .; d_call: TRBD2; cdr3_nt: TGTGCCAGCAGGGGGGACTATACCGAGCAGTACTTC; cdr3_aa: CASRGDYTEQYF
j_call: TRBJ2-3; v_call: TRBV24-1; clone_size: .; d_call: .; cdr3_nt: TGTGCCACCCGACGGGATCCCACAGATACGCAGTATTTT; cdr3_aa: CATRRDPTDTQYF
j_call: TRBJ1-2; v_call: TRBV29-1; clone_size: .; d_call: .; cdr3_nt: TGCAGCGTCGCATCCGGGGTTCATGGCTACACCTTC; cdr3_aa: CSVASGVHGYTF
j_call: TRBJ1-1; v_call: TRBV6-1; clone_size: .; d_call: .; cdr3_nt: TGTGCCAGCAGTGAAGAACCCAGGGTAAAGGGCACTGAAGCTTTCTTT; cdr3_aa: CASSEEPRVKGTEAFF
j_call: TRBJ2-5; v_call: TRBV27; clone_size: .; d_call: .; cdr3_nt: TGTGCCAGCAGTCGGAACGGGGGTTCCTCGGAGACCCAGTACTTC; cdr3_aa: CASSRNGGSSETQYF
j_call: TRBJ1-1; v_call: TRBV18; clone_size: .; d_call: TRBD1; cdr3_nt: TGTGCCAGCTCACCCACAGGGGCTCAATTGAACACTGAAGCTTTCTTT; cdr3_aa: CASSPTGAQLNTEAFF
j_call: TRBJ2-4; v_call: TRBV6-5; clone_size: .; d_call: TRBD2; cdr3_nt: TGTGCCAGCAGACTAGCGGGGACCAAAAACATTCAGTACTTC; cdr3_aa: CASRLAGTKNIQYF
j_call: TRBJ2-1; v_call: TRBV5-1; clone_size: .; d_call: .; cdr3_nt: TGCGCCAGCAGCCTGACAGGTAATAAGTTCGGTGAGCAGTTCTTC; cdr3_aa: CASSLTGNKFGEQFF